This is a list of T cell receptor beta chains from one sample in a study of T cell changes during pregnancy in multiple sclerosis. TCRdb's copy holds only in-frame clones and misses some; the assay was immunoSEQ multiplex PCR. The table records around 61,000 clones, around nine tenths of them present only once. Sequenced: peripheral blood from another person, used as feeder cells. The receptors stem from a human donor whose cells served as feeder cells for cultures in a pregnancy study. Each CDR3 is given with its conserved first and last residue. A D gene is named only where the DNA matches it firmly. Not all rows give a size; the values are once, few, many and, for expanded clones, a class.

D | size | length | J | V | CDR3 | DNA
NA | NA | 14 | TRBJ1-6 | TRBV6-5 | CASCRDTAGSPLHF | TGTGCCAGTTGCCGGGACACTGCGGGTTCACCCCTCCACTTT
NA | NA | 12 | TRBJ1-2 | TRBV30 | CAWIRDTAGYTF | TGTGCCTGGATAAGGGATACGGCTGGCTACACCTTC
NA | NA | 16 | TRBJ1-2 | TRBV18 | CASSPLDTGTLKGYTF | TGTGCCAGCTCACCTTTGGATACAGGGACCCTAAAGGGCTACACCTTC
TRBD1 | NA | 16 | TRBJ1-4 | TRBV5-1 | CASSPMTGDTNEKLFF | TGCGCCAGCAGCCCTATGACAGGGGACACTAATGAAAAACTGTTTTTT
NA | NA | 13 | TRBJ1-1 | TRBV9 | CASSAGRGTEAFF | TGTGCCAGCAGCGCAGGCCGGGGCACTGAAGCTTTCTTT
NA | NA | 13 | TRBJ2-7 | TRBV7-8 | CASSPGTIYEQYF | TGTGCCAGCAGCCCTGGCACTATCTACGAGCAGTACTTC
TRBD1 | NA | 13 | TRBJ2-7 | TRBV5-1 | CASSWTGLNEQYF | TGCGCCAGCAGCTGGACAGGGCTAAACGAGCAGTACTTC
NA | NA | 14 | TRBJ2-3 | TRBV4-2 | CASSQDPQTDTQYF | TGTGCCAGCAGCCAAGATCCACAGACAGATACGCAGTATTTT
NA | NA | 15 | TRBJ1-1 | TRBV6-6 | CASSYSPGLNTEAFF | TGTGCCAGCAGTTACTCACCAGGGTTGAACACTGAAGCTTTCTTT
TRBD1 | once | 15 | TRBJ1-5 | TRBV5-1 | CASSLGQGGNQPQHF | TGCGCCAGCAGCTTGGGACAGGGGGGCAATCAGCCCCAGCATTTT
NA | NA | 12 | TRBJ2-3 | TRBV5-6 | CASSLQGATQYF | TGTGCCAGCAGCCTACAGGGAGCTACGCAGTATTTT
NA | NA | 13 | TRBJ2-7 | TRBV29-1 | CSVNGGSEYEQYF | TGCAGCGTGAACGGGGGTAGTGAGTACGAGCAGTACTTC
TRBD1 | NA | 14 | TRBJ2-7 | TRBV7-9 | CASSTPGQTYEQYF | TGTGCCAGCAGTACTCCGGGACAGACCTACGAGCAGTACTTC
NA | NA | 14 | TRBJ1-1 | TRBV12-5 | CASGRDGENTEAFF | TGTGCTAGTGGTCGGGACGGGGAGAACACTGAAGCTTTCTTT
TRBD1 | NA | 13 | TRBJ2-3 | TRBV27 | CASSDRGTDTQYF | TGTGCCAGCAGCGACAGGGGCACAGATACGCAGTATTTT
NA | NA | 15 | TRBJ1-5 | TRBV5-1 | CASSLGGSSNQPQHF | TGCGCCAGCAGCTTGGGAGGGTCTAGCAATCAGCCCCAGCATTTT
NA | NA | 14 | TRBJ2-7 | TRBV15 | CATSRDSDYYEQYF | TGTGCCACCAGCAGAGATAGTGATTATTACGAGCAGTACTTC
NA | NA | 13 | TRBJ1-1 | TRBV7-9 | CASSPTGVTEAFF | TGTGCCAGCAGCCCGACCGGGGTCACTGAAGCTTTCTTT
NA | NA | 14 | TRBJ1-5 | TRBV7-2 | CASSLQGGEEPQHF | TGTGCCAGCAGCCTGCAGGGTGGAGAGGAGCCCCAGCATTTT
NA | NA | 14 | TRBJ2-7 | TRBV6-5 | CASSFSPNSYEQYF | TGTGCCAGCAGTTTCTCCCCGAACTCCTACGAGCAGTACTTC
NA | NA | 15 | TRBJ2-1 | TRBV9 | CASSANSGTVNEQFF | TGTGCCAGCAGCGCAAATTCCGGGACTGTAAATGAGCAGTTCTTC
NA | NA | 13 | TRBJ2-4 | TRBV4-3 | CASSQGKGLKPYF | TGCGCCAGCAGCCAAGGAAAGGGACTCAAACCGTACTTC
NA | NA | 11 | TRBJ2-1 | TRBV29-1 | CSALTFNEQFF | TGCAGCGCCCTTACTTTCAATGAGCAGTTCTTC
NA | NA | 17 | TRBJ1-1 | TRBV21-1 | CASSKLEGINGDTEAFF | TGTGCCAGCAGCAAATTGGAAGGGATAAACGGGGACACTGAAGCTTTCTTT
TRBD1 | NA | 14 | TRBJ1-3 | TRBV9 | CASRGDRVGDTIYF | TGTGCCAGCAGGGGGGACAGGGTCGGCGACACCATATATTTT
NA | NA | 18 | TRBJ2-3 | TRBV1 | CTSNSTIPGGARTDTQYF | TGCACCAGCAACTCTACCATCCCGGGGGGGGCTAGGACAGATACGCAGTATTTT
NA | NA | 12 | TRBJ1-2 | TRBV5-5 | CASSLTAYGYTF | TGTGCCAGCAGTTTGACTGCTTATGGCTACACCTTC
NA | NA | 15 | TRBJ1-5 | TRBV5-6 | CASSLGPPPKGPQHF | TGTGCCAGCAGCTTGGGTCCCCCGCCGAAGGGGCCCCAGCATTTT
NA | NA | 16 | TRBJ1-5 | TRBV19 | CASSIVAGLTNQPQHF | TGTGCCAGTAGTATCGTAGCGGGACTGACAAATCAGCCCCAGCATTTT
TRBD1 | NA | 15 | TRBJ1-1 | TRBV5-1 | CASSPPAGGYTEAFF | TGCGCCAGCAGCCCGCCGGCAGGGGGGTACACTGAAGCTTTCTTT
TRBD1 | NA | 14 | TRBJ1-4 | TRBV5-6 | CASSIGTVKEKLFF | TGTGCCAGCAGCATAGGGACAGTAAAAGAAAAACTGTTTTTT
TRBD2 | NA | 18 | TRBJ2-1 | TRBV12-5 | CASGLRTSGSRSYNEQFF | TGTGCTAGTGGTCTAAGGACTAGCGGGAGCCGCTCCTACAATGAGCAGTTCTTC
TRBD1 | NA | 15 | TRBJ1-2 | TRBV5-1 | CASSLDGQGGSGYTF | TGCGCCAGCAGCTTGGACGGACAGGGAGGTAGTGGCTACACCTTC
NA | NA | 15 | TRBJ1-5 | TRBV7-2 | CASSLGTREHQPQHF | TGTGCCAGCAGCTTAGGGACGAGGGAGCATCAGCCCCAGCATTTT
NA | NA | 15 | TRBJ2-3 | TRBV7-2 | CASSLGNAVADTQYF | TGTGCCAGCAGCTTAGGCAATGCGGTGGCAGATACGCAGTATTTT
TRBD1 | few | 16 | TRBJ1-5 | TRBV5-4 | CASSLWTGKSNQPQHF | TGTGCCAGCAGCCTGTGGACAGGGAAAAGCAATCAGCCCCAGCATTTT
TRBD1 | NA | 14 | TRBJ2-3 | TRBV6-6 | CASSYGGQGGTQYF | TGTGCCAGCAGTTACGGGGGACAGGGGGGTACGCAGTATTTT
NA | once | 14 | TRBJ1-5 | TRBV6-6 | CATRLQTPNQPQHF | TGTGCCACCCGACTCCAGACCCCCAATCAGCCCCAGCATTTT
NA | once | 15 | TRBJ1-5 | TRBV9 | CASSVGVGSNQPQHF | TGTGCCAGCAGCGTAGGGGTTGGCAGCAATCAGCCCCAGCATTTT
TRBD1 | NA | 15 | TRBJ1-4 | TRBV7-9 | CASSSRTGGAEKLFF | TGTGCCAGCAGCTCGCGGACAGGGGGCGCAGAAAAACTGTTTTTT
TRBD2 | NA | 15 | TRBJ2-5 | TRBV9 | CASSGGLAYQETQYF | TGTGCCAGCAGCGGAGGACTAGCGTACCAAGAGACCCAGTACTTC
TRBD1 | NA | 17 | TRBJ2-5 | TRBV15 | CATSRVLGLTGKETQYF | TGTGCCACCAGCAGAGTGTTGGGATTGACAGGGAAAGAGACCCAGTACTTC
NA | NA | 16 | TRBJ1-4 | TRBV4-1 | CASSQDPRDGVEKLFF | TGCGCCAGCAGCCAAGATCCCCGGGACGGGGTTGAAAAACTGTTTTTT
NA | NA | 13 | TRBJ2-7 | TRBV5-4 | CASSLSSSYEQYF | TGTGCCAGCAGCTTGTCCAGCTCCTACGAGCAGTACTTC
NA | once | 15 | TRBJ2-4 | TRBV4-3 | CASSPSEVRENIQYF | TGCGCCAGCAGCCCCTCGGAAGTCCGGGAAAACATTCAGTACTTC
TRBD2 | NA | 14 | TRBJ2-7 | TRBV30 | CAWSKGGLDHEQYF | TGTGCCTGGAGTAAGGGGGGACTAGACCACGAGCAGTACTTC